These 11 T cell receptor beta chains originate from one sample sequenced in a study of blood T cell repertoires in COVID-19. The repertoire was sequenced with immunoSEQ multiplex PCR; TCRdb's copy has only in-frame clones and lacks some. Of almost 300,000 clones in the sample, under 90% were seen once. The source material was peripheral blood. Source of these receptors: a woman under 40 with COVID-19, enrolled during active disease.

This chain connects TRBV27 to TRBJ1-5; a possible D gene is TRBD1 (5 bases). CDR3 length equals 14 residues. Germline V gives CDR1 MNHEY, CDR2 SMNVEV (reference sequence). V was cut by 4 bases and J by 4 bases, with 11 bases left in between. The CDR3 sequence: CASSYRGGNQPQHF. The CDR3 DNA sequence: TGTGCCAGCAGTTACCGCGGGGGGAATCAGCCCCAGCATTTT.

The V and J genes are TRBV5-1 and TRBJ1-4, with TRBD1 matching over 10 bases. Looked up from germline, CDR1 is SGHRS and CDR2 is YFSETQ. CDR3 size: 15 residues. The V gene end was trimmed by 6 bases and the J gene end by 7 bases; junction bases not matched to a gene: 9. DNA of the CDR3: TGCGCCAGCAAATTAGTGGGACAGGGGATTGAAAAACTGTTTTTT. It codes for CASKLVGQGIEKLFF.

CDR3 sequence reads: CASSMTGLYGYTF. The CDR3 DNA reads TGTGCCAGCAGCATGACAGGGTTGTATGGCTACACCTTC. This chain connects TRBV12-3 or TRBV12-4 to TRBJ1-2; 7 nucleotides line up with TRBD1. This CDR3 is built from 13 residues. Germline trimming cut 6 bases from V and 5 bases from J; bases unmatched to any gene: 6.

The chain combines TRBV6-5 with TRBJ1-3, with D tentatively TRBD1 (6 bases). This CDR3 region has 15 residues. V gave up 6 bases and J gave up 3 bases, with 15 bases separating them. Looked up from germline, CDR1 is MNHEY and CDR2 is SVGAGI. CDR3 residues: CASRLTGPLGNTIYF. As DNA, the CDR3 is TGTGCCAGCAGACTTACAGGGCCGCTTGGAAACACCATATATTTT.

This chain connects TRBV11-2 to TRBJ2-7, with no clear D. The CDR3 spans 15 residues. Germline CDR1 and CDR2: SGHAT and FQNNGV. The V and J ends lost 4 bases and 0 bases respectively, with 13 bases between them. CDR3 in amino acids: CASSSAIVSSYEQYF. CDR3 bases: TGTGCCAGCAGCTCTGCTATAGTGTCCTCCTACGAGCAGTACTTC.

The genes are TRBV3-1 (or the pseudogene TRBV3-2) and TRBJ1-6, with a possible D match to TRBD1 (5 bases). CDR3 length: 14 residues. The germline gives CDR1 LGHDT, CDR2 YNNKEL (reference sequence). V gave up 3 bases and J gave up 10 bases, with 13 bases separating them. Here the CDR3 reads CASSQGQGGSPLHF. The CDR3 nucleotides are TGTGCCAGCAGCCAGGGGCAGGGTGGCTCACCCCTCCACTTT.

The chain couples TRBV5-1 to TRBJ2-1; D is possibly TRBD2 (6 bases). This CDR3 contains 15 residues. Trimming pared 2 bases from V and 9 bases from J, leaving 18 bases between. Germline CDR1 is SGHRS and CDR2 is YFSETQ. DNA for the CDR3: TGCGCCAGCAGCTTCAGAACCCTAAACGGGGGTGAGCAGTTCTTC. It translates to CASSFRTLNGGEQFF.

This chain links TRBV4-1 with TRBJ1-5; D possibly corresponds to TRBD1 (6 bases). This CDR3 region has 16 residues. Per the germline V gene, CDR1 is MGHRA and CDR2 is YSYEKL. The V end was cut by 1 base, the J end by 2 bases, with 12 bases between. The DNA for the CDR3 is TGCGCCAGCAGCCAAGTGAGGGGGACACGCAATCAGCCCCAGCATTTT. Translating gives CASSQVRGTRNQPQHF.

The chain carries TRBV4-1 and TRBJ1-4; tentative D call: TRBD1 (6 bases). The CDR3 covers 16 residues. Germline CDR1 MGHRA, CDR2 YSYEKL. Trimming took off 3 bases at V and 0 bases at J, with 11 bases between the two ends. The CDR3 DNA is TGCGCCAGCAGCCAGGGGACACTTCCAACTAATGAAAAACTGTTTTTT. Its protein product is CASSQGTLPTNEKLFF.

The J gene is TRBJ1-2, the V gene TRBV5-1, with unresolved D. Germline V gene lookup returns CDR1 SGHRS and CDR2 YFSETQ. CDR3 length: 15 residues. The V end was cut by 3 bases, the J end by 4 bases, with 16 bases between. The CDR3 loop reads CASSSEPQNLYGYTF. CDR3 sequence (DNA): TGCGCCAGCAGCTCTGAACCCCAGAACCTCTATGGCTACACCTTC.

The rearrangement links TRBV6-1 to TRBJ2-3; 12 bases map to TRBD2. CDR1 MNHNS and CDR2 SASEGT come from the germline V gene. Trimming cost V 3 bases and J 4 bases; bases outside gene matches: 2. The CDR3 runs 15 residues. The CDR3 region has the DNA TGTGCCAGCAGTGAGCTAGCGGGGGGGCCAGATACGCAGTATTTT. Its protein product is CASSELAGGPDTQYF.